A single sample is the source of the 10 T cell receptor beta chains below, sequenced in a study of identifying expanded T cells in peripheral blood. TCRdb keeps only in-frame clones here, not all; method: immunoSEQ multiplex PCR. The sample yields approximately 100,000 clones, about 83% seen once. Specimen: blood. The source of these receptors is a person between 18 and 75 years old in good health.

This chain connects TRBV10-3 to TRBJ2-1; 7 bases are shared with TRBD1. This CDR3 region has 12 residues. After removal of 5 bases from V and 8 bases from J, the junction contained 3 bases not matched to a gene. Per the germline V gene, CDR1 is ENHRY and CDR2 is SYGVKD. CDR3 in DNA: TGTGCCATCAGTTACAGGGGCGATGAGCAGTTCTTC. Translated, it gives CAISYRGDEQFF.

The rearrangement uses TRBV2 and TRBJ1-4, with D possibly being TRBD1 (5 bases). There are 14 residues in the CDR3. The V and J ends lost 5 bases and 3 bases respectively, with 10 bases between them. Germline V gene sequence: CDR1 SNHLY, CDR2 FYNNEI. In nucleotides, the CDR3 is TGTGCCAGCAGTTCGCAGGGTTCTAATGAAAAACTGTTTTTT. This gives the protein CASSSQGSNEKLFF.

The chain recombines TRBV15 with TRBJ2-7; D remains ambiguous. Germline V gives CDR1 LNHNV, CDR2 YYDKDF (reference sequence). Deletions cut 0 bases from V and 4 bases from J, with 7 bases between. The CDR3 is made up of 13 amino acids. The CDR3 sequence: CATSRDLGYEQYF. CDR3 coding DNA: TGTGCCACCAGCAGAGATTTGGGTTACGAGCAGTACTTC.

CDR3 loop: CASSLAGILNYEQYF. CDR3 coding DNA: TGTGCCAGCAGCTTGGCAGGAATATTAAACTACGAGCAGTACTTC. The gene calls are TRBV5-6 and TRBJ2-7, with unresolved D. With 0 bases removed from V and 3 bases from J, the gap between germline ends came to 13 bases. The germline V gene encodes CDR1 SGHDT and CDR2 YYEEEE. CDR3 length equals 15 residues.

This chain joins TRBV27 and TRBJ2-1, with 8 bases aligning to TRBD2. Germline CDR1 and CDR2: MNHEY and SMNVEV (reference sequence). V was pared by 6 bases and J by 9 bases, with 13 bases of the junction left unmatched. The CDR3 runs 15 residues. The CDR3 bases are TGTGCCAGCAGCCACCCTTACGGGGGGGGCCCTGAGCAGTTCTTC. This gives the protein CASSHPYGGGPEQFF.

The rearrangement joins TRBV28 to TRBJ1-2, with TRBD1 as a possible D gene (5 bases). The CDR3 is 14 residues long. V was shortened by 2 bases and J by 7 bases, with 14 bases between the two germline ends. Germline V CDR1 and CDR2: MDHEN, SYDVKM. The CDR3 nucleotides are TGTGCCAGCAGTTTAGACGGGGGGGGTGGTGGCTACACCTTC. It encodes CASSLDGGGGGYTF.

This chain connects TRBV15 to TRBJ2-5, with D perhaps matching TRBD2 (6 bases). V was shortened by 3 bases and J by 2 bases, with 10 bases between the two germline ends. Germline CDR1 reads LNHNV; CDR2 reads YYDKDF (reference sequence). The CDR3 contains 14 residues. CDR3 in DNA: TGTGCCACCAGCAGTCTGCTAGCGCAAGAGACCCAGTACTTC. Translating it yields CATSSLLAQETQYF.

The rearrangement links TRBV13 to TRBJ2-7; TRBD1 matches at 10 bases. V shed 8 bases and J 3 bases; nucleotides not matched to a gene: 10. The length of the CDR3 is 15 residues. CDR1 and CDR2 from the germline V gene are PRHDT and FYEKMQ (reference sequence). The CDR3 region has the DNA TGTGCCAGCGCGCCGATGGGGACAGGGGTCTACGAGCAGTACTTC. The encoded protein is CASAPMGTGVYEQYF.

The chain links TRBV7-2 to TRBJ2-3, with unresolved D. Trimming stripped 5 bases from V and 6 bases from J, with 15 bases between. The V gene's germline CDR1 is SGHTA and CDR2 FQGNSA. This CDR3 region has 14 residues. CDR3 protein: CASSRELQADTQYF. Written as DNA, the CDR3 is TGTGCCAGCAGCAGAGAACTCCAAGCGGATACGCAGTATTTT.

The J gene is TRBJ2-7, the V gene TRBV4-3; TRBD2 is a possible D gene (7 bases). Germline-derived CDR1 and CDR2 are LGHNA and YSLEER. CDR3 length: 15 residues. Trimming took off 0 bases at V and 7 bases at J, with 16 bases between the two ends. The CDR3 spells CASSQDSGAGGEQYF. The CDR3 DNA is TGCGCCAGCAGCCAAGACTCGGGGGCCGGGGGGGAGCAGTACTTC.